These 30 T cell receptor beta chains share one sample of origin, sequenced in a study of glioma-infiltrating T cells after dendritic cell vaccination. Assay used: immunoSEQ multiplex PCR; TCRdb lists only in-frame clones, some missing. The sample holds 80,000 to 95,000 clones; under 90% are singletons and the top ten take 2.5% to 3%. The sample here was blood, taken before dendritic cell vaccination. The origin of the receptors is a human donor with glioblastoma.

V gene TRBV30 combines with J gene TRBJ2-7; 7 bases are a match to TRBD2. J was trimmed by 0 bases and V by 6 bases; bases with no gene match: 8. Germline CDR1 and CDR2: GTSNPN and SVGIG (reference sequence). CDR3 size: 14 residues. The CDR3 sequence is CACSPGGSSYEQYF. The CDR3 coding sequence is TGTGCCTGCTCCCCCGGCGGGAGCTCCTACGAGCAGTACTTC.

This sequence joins TRBV19 and TRBJ1-3; 8 bases agree with TRBD1. CDR3 size: 12 residues. Trimming took 10 bases from V and 4 from J; bases not matched to a gene: 3. From germline, CDR1 is LNHDA and CDR2 SQIVND (reference sequence). This chain's CDR3 is CATWTGGNTIYF. The CDR3 DNA reads TGTGCCACATGGACAGGGGGAAACACCATATATTTT.

The chain links TRBV5-6 to TRBJ2-2, with a tentative D call TRBD2 (6 bases). The ends were cut back, 4 bases at V and 6 bases at J, with 19 bases in the middle. Looked up from germline, CDR1 is SGHDT and CDR2 is YYEEEE. The CDR3 contains 16 residues. CDR3 residues: CASSPPGTRLAGELFF. The CDR3 nucleotides read TGTGCCAGCAGCCCCCCCGGGACTCGACTGGCCGGGGAGCTGTTTTTT.

The gene calls are TRBV5-4 and TRBJ2-5; 9 bases agree with TRBD2. V shed 0 bases and J 4 bases; nucleotides not matched to a gene: 7. Germline CDR1 and CDR2: SGHNT and YYREEE (reference sequence). The CDR3 totals 16 residues. In DNA, the CDR3 is TGTGCCAGCAGCTTGGAGGGACTAGCCGCTCCAGAGACCCAGTACTTC. Residues: CASSLEGLAAPETQYF.

The gene calls are TRBV15 and TRBJ2-7, with 9 bases identical to TRBD1. The trim removed 8 bases at V and 3 bases at J, leaving 5 bases unmatched. CDR3 length equals 13 residues. CDR1 is LNHNV and CDR2 is YYDKDF in the germline V gene (reference sequence). CDR3 sequence (DNA): TGTGCCACCGGGAACAGGGGGCTCTACGAGCAGTACTTC. Its protein is CATGNRGLYEQYF.

The J gene is TRBJ1-5, the V gene TRBV29-1; D is ambiguous. This CDR3 is built from 13 residues. Looked up from germline, CDR1 is SQVTM and CDR2 is ANQGSEA. Trimming shortened V by 4 bases and J by 3 bases, and 10 bases separated the two germline ends. The CDR3 region is CSVGLQNNQPQHF. In DNA, the CDR3 is TGCAGCGTTGGCCTGCAGAACAATCAGCCCCAGCATTTT. The full variable domain, rest sourced from reference TRBV29-1 and TRBJ1-5, is SAVISQKPSRDICQRGTSLTIQCQVDSQVTMMFWYRQQPGQSLTLIATANQGSEATYESGFVIDKFPISRPNLTFSTLTVSNMSPEDSSIYLCSVGLQNNQPQHFGDGTRLSIL.

This rearrangement joins TRBV7-3 to TRBJ1-1; D gene ambiguous. V dropped 0 bases and J dropped 0 bases, with 5 bases sitting between them. The CDR3 spans 14 residues. CDR1 is SGHTA, CDR2 FQGTGA, per germline. The DNA for the CDR3 is TGTGCCAGCAGCTTAACAGCCCTGAACACTGAAGCTTTCTTT. Protein sequence: CASSLTALNTEAFF.

The gene calls are TRBV6-5 and TRBJ1-3; D is uncertain. V was trimmed by 4 bases and J by 4 bases, leaving 8 bases between them. Germline V gene sequence: CDR1 MNHEY, CDR2 SVGAGI. This CDR3 is built from 13 residues. The CDR3 sequence: CASSFAAGNTIYF. CDR3 nucleotide sequence: TGTGCCAGCAGTTTTGCAGCGGGAAACACCATATATTTT.

The chain recombines TRBV29-1 with TRBJ1-2, with no clear D. There are 13 residues in the CDR3. The germline V gene encodes CDR1 SQVTM and CDR2 ANQGSEA. V was shortened by 2 bases and J by 8 bases, with 15 bases between the two germline ends. CDR3 DNA: TGCAGCGTTGAACGCGAACGCTCAGGCGGCTACACCTTC. This translates into CSVERERSGGYTF.

The chain combines TRBV7-2 with TRBJ2-1; tentatively, D is TRBD2 (6 bases). The CDR3 contains 16 residues. Germline values: CDR1 SGHTA, CDR2 FQGNSA. V was shortened by 1 base and J by 6 bases, with 16 bases between the two germline ends. The CDR3 sequence is CASSLVPRDSANEQFF. The CDR3 coding sequence is TGTGCCAGCAGCTTAGTGCCCCGGGACTCGGCCAATGAGCAGTTCTTC.

CDR3 protein: CASSYEGAWTGELFF. CDR3 bases: TGTGCCAGCAGTTATGAGGGGGCGTGGACCGGGGAGCTGTTTTTT. This chain joins TRBV6-5 and TRBJ2-2, with TRBD1 matching 7 bases. CDR1 is MNHEY, CDR2 SVGAGI, per germline. This CDR3 contains 15 residues. Trimming took 3 bases from V and 5 from J; bases not matched to a gene: 6.

This chain links TRBV5-4 with TRBJ2-5, with 7 bases fitting TRBD1. The CDR3 is made up of 15 amino acids. CDR1 is SGHNT and CDR2 is YYREEE in the germline V gene (reference sequence). Unmatched junction bases numbered 5, after V lost 2 bases and J lost 1 base. CDR3 sequence reads: CASSLRQGLQETQYF. The CDR3 DNA reads TGTGCCAGCAGCTTAAGACAGGGCCTCCAAGAGACCCAGTACTTC.

V usage is TRBV5-1 and J usage is TRBJ2-1; 15 positions agree with TRBD2. This CDR3 spans 16 amino acids. Germline V gives CDR1 SGHRS, CDR2 YFSETQ. With V trimmed by 4 bases and J by 4 bases, 3 bases remained unmatched. In DNA, the CDR3 is TGCGCCAGCAGCCCTGGGACTAGCGGGAGGTACAATGAGCAGTTCTTC. Translation: CASSPGTSGRYNEQFF.

The chain recombines TRBV15 with TRBJ1-5, with 11 bases identical to TRBD1. The CDR3 runs to 17 residues. The germline CDR1 and CDR2 sequences are LNHNV and YYDKDF (reference sequence). Trimming cost V 2 bases and J 2 bases; bases outside gene matches: 5. This CDR3 reads CATSRRTGGMGNQPQHF. CDR3 nucleotides: TGTGCCACCAGCAGAAGGACAGGGGGCATGGGCAATCAGCCCCAGCATTTT. Full variable domain (outside the CDR3, taken from reference TRBV15 and TRBJ1-5): DAMVIQNPRYQVTQFGKPVTLSCSQTLNHNVMYWYQQKSSQAPKLLFHYYDKDFNNEADTPDNFQSRRPNTSFCFLDIRSPGLGDTAMYLCATSRRTGGMGNQPQHFGDGTRLSIL.

The rearrangement uses TRBV19 and TRBJ2-7; a possible D gene is TRBD1 (6 bases). CDR1 and CDR2 from the germline V gene are LNHDA and SQIVND (reference sequence). The V end was cut by 4 bases, the J end by 4 bases, with 11 bases between. CDR3 length: 13 residues. The CDR3 loop is CASSTGVGYEQYF. The CDR3 DNA reads as TGTGCCAGTAGTACAGGGGTTGGGTACGAGCAGTACTTC.

The chain couples TRBV29-1 to TRBJ2-5; TRBD1 might be the D (6 bases). The DNA matches TRBJ2-7 better at its end, which makes the J call doubtful. The germline V gene encodes CDR1 SQVTM and CDR2 ANQGSEA. This CDR3 spans 11 amino acids. The CDR3 DNA sequence: TGCAGCGTTGACAGGGGTAACGAGCAGTACTTC. It specifies CSVDRGNEQYF.

This clone occurred a few times. The chain uses TRBV7-9 and TRBJ1-1; D ambiguous. The CDR3 is made up of 14 amino acids. The V end lost 2 bases, the J end lost 2 bases, and 9 bases lay between the germline ends. CDR1 and CDR2 from the germline V gene are SEHNR and FQNEAQ (reference sequence). As DNA, the CDR3 is TGTGCCAGCAGCTTATCACAGACCAACACTGAAGCTTTCTTT. It encodes CASSLSQTNTEAFF.

The V and J genes are TRBV7-2 and TRBJ2-7; D is undetermined. Per the germline V gene, CDR1 is SGHTA and CDR2 is FQGNSA. CDR3 size: 14 residues. The V and J ends lost 6 bases and 0 bases respectively, with 12 bases between them. The CDR3 nucleotides read TGTGCCAGCAGTTACAGTATGTACTCCTACGAGCAGTACTTC. It encodes CASSYSMYSYEQYF.

V is TRBV2 and J is TRBJ2-3; 8 bases align to TRBD2. CDR3 length: 15 residues. Germline CDR1 is SNHLY and CDR2 is FYNNEI. J gave up 1 base and V 3 bases, and 3 bases lay outside the gene matches. The CDR3 DNA follows: TGTGCCAGCAGTGACCCGGGAGGGGGCACAGATACGCAGTATTTT. It specifies CASSDPGGGTDTQYF.

The rearrangement links TRBV14 to TRBJ1-6; D possibly corresponds to TRBD1 (5 bases). Germline CDR1 reads SGHDN; CDR2 reads FVKESK. The CDR3 has 15 amino acids. V dropped 1 base and J dropped 10 bases, with 14 bases sitting between them. CDR3 loop: CASSQAAGYGSPLHF. CDR3 in DNA: TGTGCCAGCAGCCAAGCGGCAGGGTACGGGTCACCCCTCCACTTT.

This rearrangement joins TRBV9 to TRBJ2-7; D is undetermined. The CDR3 extends over 13 amino acids. Germline V gene data show CDR1 as SGDLS and CDR2 as YYNGEE. Between the trimmed V and J ends, which lost 0 bases and 6 bases, there was a span of 10 bases. In nucleotides, the CDR3 is TGTGCCAGCAGCGTAGAGGCGGCAGCCGAGCAGTACTTC. This encodes CASSVEAAAEQYF.

This chain joins TRBV29-1 and TRBJ2-1; TRBD1 matches at 8 bases. The junction had 18 bases not matched to a gene; V was cut back by 2 bases and J by 6 bases. This CDR3 region has 18 residues. Looked up from germline, CDR1 is SQVTM and CDR2 is ANQGSEA. This chain's CDR3 is CSVELKRGRTGPFNEQFF. The CDR3 DNA reads TGCAGCGTTGAATTGAAGCGCGGACGGACAGGGCCCTTCAATGAGCAGTTCTTC.

This clone occurred many times. This chain joins TRBV5-5 and TRBJ1-2; D gene uncertain. CDR1 is SGHKS, CDR2 YYEKEE, per germline (reference sequence). This CDR3 is 13 amino acids long. V was cut by 2 bases and J by 1 base, with 6 bases left in between. Here the CDR3 DNA reads TGTGCCAGCAGCTTCGGCGGTAACTATGGCTACACCTTC. Amino acids: CASSFGGNYGYTF.

The rearrangement links TRBV5-4 to TRBJ2-7, with D possibly matching TRBD1 (6 bases). The V gene lost 3 bases and the J gene lost 3 bases, with 10 bases spanning the gap. In germline, CDR1 is SGHNT, CDR2 YYREEE (reference sequence). This CDR3 spans 13 amino acids. CDR3: CASSYQQGYEQYF. Here the CDR3 DNA reads TGTGCCAGCAGCTACCAACAGGGCTACGAGCAGTACTTC.

V and J are TRBV27 and TRBJ1-4; unclear D gene. CDR1 is MNHEY and CDR2 is SMNVEV in the germline V gene (reference sequence). The V end was cut by 0 bases, the J end by 11 bases, with 7 bases between. The CDR3 sequence is 12 residues long. The CDR3 loop is CASSLSRGKLFF. DNA for the CDR3: TGTGCCAGCAGTTTATCTAGAGGGAAACTGTTTTTT.

V and J are TRBV9 and TRBJ2-5, with 8 bases lining up with TRBD1. CDR1 is SGDLS, CDR2 YYNGEE, per germline. This CDR3 region has 15 residues. Trimming cost V 4 bases and J 5 bases; bases outside gene matches: 10. CDR3 nucleotide sequence: TGTGCCAGCAGCCGGGGACAGGCGGTAGGGGAGACCCAGTACTTC. Its protein product is CASSRGQAVGETQYF. The entire variable domain, with the rest obtained from reference TRBV9 and TRBJ2-5, is as follows: DSGVTQTPKHLITATGQRVTLRCSPRSGDLSVYWYQQSLDQGLQFLIQYYNGEERAKGNILERFSAQQFPDLHSELNLSSLELGDSALYFCASSRGQAVGETQYFGPGTRLLVL.

This chain connects TRBV2 to TRBJ2-7, with TRBD1 matching over 7 bases. V gave up 4 bases and J gave up 6 bases; unmatched junction bases: 12. There are 15 residues in the CDR3. The germline V gene encodes CDR1 SNHLY and CDR2 FYNNEI. CDR3 sequence (DNA): TGTGCCAGCAGTGGACGACAGGGCGTGAGAAGCGAGCAGTACTTC. Its translation: CASSGRQGVRSEQYF. Full variable domain (rest looked up from reference TRBV2 and TRBJ2-7): EPEVTQTPSHQVTQMGQEVILRCVPISNHLYFYWYRQILGQKVEFLVSFYNNEISEKSEIFDDQFSVERPDGSNFTLKIRSTKLEDSAMYFCASSGRQGVRSEQYFGPGTRLTVT.

This chain connects TRBV18 to TRBJ1-2; D is uncertain. The V and J ends lost 3 bases and 4 bases respectively, with 6 bases between them. CDR1 and CDR2 from the germline V gene are KGHSH and LQKENI. The CDR3 loop spans 12 amino acids. The CDR3 nucleotides are TGTGCCAGCTCACCCGACACCTATGGCTACACCTTC. Translating gives CASSPDTYGYTF. Together with reference TRBV18 and TRBJ1-2, the CDR3 gives the full variable domain: NAGVMQNPRHLVRRRGQEARLRCSPMKGHSHVYWYRQLPEEGLKFMVYLQKENIIDESGMPKERFSAEFPKEGPSILRIQQVVRGDSAAYFCASSPDTYGYTFGSGTRLTVV.

The DNA of the CDR3 is TGCGCCAGCAGCTGGACAGGGGGCGCGAGCTACGAGCAGTACTTC. Amino acids: CASSWTGGASYEQYF. This chain joins TRBV5-1 and TRBJ2-7, with 11 bases that match TRBD1. V lost 3 bases, J lost 3 bases, and 5 bases stayed unmatched. This CDR3 contains 15 residues. Germline V gene data show CDR1 as SGHRS and CDR2 as YFSETQ.

To note about this clone: Sequence at one end of the junction differs from germline and may be a read error. V is TRBV4-3 and J is TRBJ1-2; D gene uncertain. Per the germline V gene, CDR1 is LGHNA and CDR2 is YSLEER. The CDR3 extends over 9 amino acids. The CDR3 loop is CASSQERSF. Here the CDR3 DNA reads TGCGCCAGCAGCCAAGAGAGGTCCTTT.